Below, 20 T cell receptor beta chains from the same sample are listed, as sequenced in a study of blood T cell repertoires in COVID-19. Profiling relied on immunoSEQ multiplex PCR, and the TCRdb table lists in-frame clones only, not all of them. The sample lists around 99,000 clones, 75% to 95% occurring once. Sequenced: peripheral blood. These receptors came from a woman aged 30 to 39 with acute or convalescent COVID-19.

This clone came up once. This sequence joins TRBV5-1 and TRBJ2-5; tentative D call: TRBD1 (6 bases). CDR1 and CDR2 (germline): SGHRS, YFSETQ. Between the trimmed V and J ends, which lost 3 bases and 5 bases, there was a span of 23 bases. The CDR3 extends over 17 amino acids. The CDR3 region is CASSYRLDSQVGETQYF. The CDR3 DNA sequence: TGCGCCAGCAGCTACCGACTGGACAGCCAAGTGGGGGAGACCCAGTACTTC.

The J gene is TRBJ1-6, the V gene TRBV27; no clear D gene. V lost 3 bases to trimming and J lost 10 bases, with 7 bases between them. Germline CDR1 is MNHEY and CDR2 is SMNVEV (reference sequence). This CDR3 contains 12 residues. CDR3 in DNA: TGTGCCAGCAGTTTTCCGGGATCACCCCTCCACTTT. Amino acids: CASSFPGSPLHF.

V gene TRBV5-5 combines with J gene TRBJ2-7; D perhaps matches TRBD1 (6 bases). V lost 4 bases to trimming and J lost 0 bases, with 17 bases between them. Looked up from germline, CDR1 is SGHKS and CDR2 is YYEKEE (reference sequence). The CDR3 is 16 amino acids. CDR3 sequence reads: CASSPSTQGNSYEQYF. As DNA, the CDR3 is TGTGCCAGCAGCCCATCGACGCAGGGGAACTCCTACGAGCAGTACTTC.

The CDR3 region is CASSPTPEPGFRPQHF. As DNA, the CDR3 is TGTGCCAGCAGTCCCACACCCGAACCGGGATTCAGACCCCAGCATTTT. The chain joins TRBV27 to TRBJ1-5; D gene uncertain. Germline V CDR1 and CDR2: MNHEY, SMNVEV (reference sequence). CDR3 size: 16 residues. V was cut by 5 bases and J by 10 bases, with 24 bases left in between.

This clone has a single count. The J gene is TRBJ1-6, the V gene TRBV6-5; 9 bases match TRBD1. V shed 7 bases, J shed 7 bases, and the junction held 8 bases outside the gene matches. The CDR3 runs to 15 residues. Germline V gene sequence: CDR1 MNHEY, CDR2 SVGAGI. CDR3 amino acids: CASILRGQGNSPLHF. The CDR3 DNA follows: TGTGCCAGCATCTTACGGGGACAGGGAAATTCACCCCTCCACTTT.

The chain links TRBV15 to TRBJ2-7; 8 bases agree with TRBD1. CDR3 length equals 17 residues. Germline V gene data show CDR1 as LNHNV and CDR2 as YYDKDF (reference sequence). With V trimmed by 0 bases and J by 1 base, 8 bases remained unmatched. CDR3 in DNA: TGTGCCACCAGCAGAGAAAGGGGGACAGGTGTGTCCTACGAGCAGTACTTC. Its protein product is CATSRERGTGVSYEQYF.

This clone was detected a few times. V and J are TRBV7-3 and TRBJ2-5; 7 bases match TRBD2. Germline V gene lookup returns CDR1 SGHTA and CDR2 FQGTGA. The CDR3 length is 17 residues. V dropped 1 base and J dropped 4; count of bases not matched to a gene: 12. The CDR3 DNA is TGTGCCAGCAGCTTAAGGGGAGCGGGGTTTCTGGGAGAGACCCAGTACTTC. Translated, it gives CASSLRGAGFLGETQYF.

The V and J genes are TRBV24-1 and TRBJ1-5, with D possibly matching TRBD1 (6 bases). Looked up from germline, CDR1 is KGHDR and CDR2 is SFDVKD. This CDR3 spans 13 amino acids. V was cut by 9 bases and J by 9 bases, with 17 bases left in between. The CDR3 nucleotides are TGTGCCACCCGGGACACCCTAGGAGGGCCCCAGCATTTT. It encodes CATRDTLGGPQHF.

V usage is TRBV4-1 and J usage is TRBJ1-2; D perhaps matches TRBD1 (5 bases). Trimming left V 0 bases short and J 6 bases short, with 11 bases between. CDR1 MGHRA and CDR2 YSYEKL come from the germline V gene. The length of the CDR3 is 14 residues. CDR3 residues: CASSQEGWGDGYTF. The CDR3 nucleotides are TGCGCCAGCAGCCAAGAGGGTTGGGGCGATGGCTACACCTTC.

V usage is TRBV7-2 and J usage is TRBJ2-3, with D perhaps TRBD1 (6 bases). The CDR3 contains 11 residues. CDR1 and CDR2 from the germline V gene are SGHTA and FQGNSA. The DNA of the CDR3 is TGTGGGTCAGGGGGCACAGATACGCAGTATTTT. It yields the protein CGSGGTDTQYF. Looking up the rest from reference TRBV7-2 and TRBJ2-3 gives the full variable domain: GAGVSQSPSNKVTEKGKDVELRCDPISGHTALYWYRQSLGQGLEFLIYFQGNSAPDKSGLPSDRFSAERTGGSVSTLTIQRTQQEDSAVYLCGSGGTDTQYFGPGTRLTVL.

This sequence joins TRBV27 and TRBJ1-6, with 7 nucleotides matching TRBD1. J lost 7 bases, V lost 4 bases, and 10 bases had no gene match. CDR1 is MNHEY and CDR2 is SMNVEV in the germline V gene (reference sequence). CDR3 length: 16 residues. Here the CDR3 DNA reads TGTGCCAGCAGTTCATCTAGACAGGGTAACAATTCACCCCTCCACTTT. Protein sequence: CASSSSRQGNNSPLHF.

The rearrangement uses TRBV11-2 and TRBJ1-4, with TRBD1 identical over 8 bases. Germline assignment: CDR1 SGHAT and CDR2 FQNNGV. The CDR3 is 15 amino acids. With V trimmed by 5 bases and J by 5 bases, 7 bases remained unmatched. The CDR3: CASSEGTGRNEKLFF. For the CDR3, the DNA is TGTGCCAGCAGCGAAGGGACAGGAAGGAATGAAAAACTGTTTTTT. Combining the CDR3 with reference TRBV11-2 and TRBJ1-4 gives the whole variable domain EAGVAQSPRYKIIEKRQSVAFWCNPISGHATLYWYQQILGQGPKLLIQFQNNGVVDDSQLPKDRFSAERLKGVDSTLKIQPAKLEDSAVYLCASSEGTGRNEKLFFGSGTQLSVL.

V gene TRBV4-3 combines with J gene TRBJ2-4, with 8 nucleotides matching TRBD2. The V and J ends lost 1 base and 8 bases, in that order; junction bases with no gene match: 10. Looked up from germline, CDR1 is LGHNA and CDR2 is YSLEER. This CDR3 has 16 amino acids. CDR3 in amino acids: CASSQAYRGGLDIQYF. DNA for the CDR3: TGCGCCAGCAGCCAAGCGTACCGGGGGGGCCTGGACATTCAGTACTTC.

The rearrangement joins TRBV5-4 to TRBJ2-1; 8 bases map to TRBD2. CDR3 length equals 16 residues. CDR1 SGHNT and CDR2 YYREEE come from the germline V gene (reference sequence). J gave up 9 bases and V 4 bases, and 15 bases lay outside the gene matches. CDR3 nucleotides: TGTGCCAGCAGCCCTCAGCCGGGACTAGAGGTCGGTGAGCAGTTCTTC. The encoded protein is CASSPQPGLEVGEQFF.

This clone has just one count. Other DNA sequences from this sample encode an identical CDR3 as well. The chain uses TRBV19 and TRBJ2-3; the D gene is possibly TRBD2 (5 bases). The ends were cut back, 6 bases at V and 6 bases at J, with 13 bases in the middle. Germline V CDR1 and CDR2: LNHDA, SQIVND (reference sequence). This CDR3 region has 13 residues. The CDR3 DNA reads TGTGCCAGTAGGGCCGGGGTATCGGATACGCAGTATTTT. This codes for CASRAGVSDTQYF.

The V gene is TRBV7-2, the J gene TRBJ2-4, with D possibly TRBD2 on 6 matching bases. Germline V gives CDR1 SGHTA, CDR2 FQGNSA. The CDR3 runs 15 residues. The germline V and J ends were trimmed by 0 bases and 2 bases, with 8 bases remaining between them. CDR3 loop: CASSLAAGPKNIQYF. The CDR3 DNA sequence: TGTGCCAGCAGCTTAGCGGCGGGGCCCAAAAACATTCAGTACTTC. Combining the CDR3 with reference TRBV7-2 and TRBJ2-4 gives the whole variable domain GAGVSQSPSNKVTEKGKDVELRCDPISGHTALYWYRQSLGQGLEFLIYFQGNSAPDKSGLPSDRFSAERTGGSVSTLTIQRTQQEDSAVYLCASSLAAGPKNIQYFGAGTRLSVL.

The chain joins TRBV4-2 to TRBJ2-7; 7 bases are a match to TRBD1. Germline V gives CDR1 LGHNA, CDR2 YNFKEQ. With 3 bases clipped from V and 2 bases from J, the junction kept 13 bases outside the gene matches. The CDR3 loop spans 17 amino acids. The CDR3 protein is CASSHNYETQGTYEQYF. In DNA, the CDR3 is TGTGCCAGCAGCCATAACTACGAAACACAGGGGACCTACGAGCAGTACTTC.

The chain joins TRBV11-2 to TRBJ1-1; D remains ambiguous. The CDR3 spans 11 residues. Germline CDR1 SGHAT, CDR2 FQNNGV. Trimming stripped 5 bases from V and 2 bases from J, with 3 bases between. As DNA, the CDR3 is TGTGCCAGCAGCCCTAACACTGAAGCTTTCTTT. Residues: CASSPNTEAFF.

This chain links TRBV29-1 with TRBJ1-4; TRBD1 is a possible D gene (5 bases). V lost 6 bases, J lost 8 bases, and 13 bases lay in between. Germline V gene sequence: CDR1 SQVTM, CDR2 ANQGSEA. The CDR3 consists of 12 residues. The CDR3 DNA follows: TGCAGCGTGGGGACCGGGAGAGAAAAACTGTTTTTT. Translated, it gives CSVGTGREKLFF.

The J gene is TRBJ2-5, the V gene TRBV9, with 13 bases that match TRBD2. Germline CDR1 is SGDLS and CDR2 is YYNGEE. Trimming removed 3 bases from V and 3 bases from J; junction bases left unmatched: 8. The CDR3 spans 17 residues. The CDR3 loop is CASSDPLTSGREETQYF. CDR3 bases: TGTGCCAGCAGCGACCCCCTAACTAGCGGGAGGGAAGAGACCCAGTACTTC.